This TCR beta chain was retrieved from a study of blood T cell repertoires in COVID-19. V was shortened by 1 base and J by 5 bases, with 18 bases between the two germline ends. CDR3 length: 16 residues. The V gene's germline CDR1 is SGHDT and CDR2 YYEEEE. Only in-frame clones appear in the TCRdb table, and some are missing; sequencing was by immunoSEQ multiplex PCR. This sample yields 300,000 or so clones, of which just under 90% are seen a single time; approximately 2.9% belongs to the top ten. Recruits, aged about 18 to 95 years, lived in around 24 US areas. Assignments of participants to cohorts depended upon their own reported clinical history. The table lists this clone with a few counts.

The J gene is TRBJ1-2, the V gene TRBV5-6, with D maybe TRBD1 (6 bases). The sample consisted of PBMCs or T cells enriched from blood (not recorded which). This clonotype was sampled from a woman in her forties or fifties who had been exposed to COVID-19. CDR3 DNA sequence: TGTGCCAGCAGCTTGAAACTGAGGGACACTCGGTATGGCTACACCTTC. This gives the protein CASSLKLRDTRYGYTF. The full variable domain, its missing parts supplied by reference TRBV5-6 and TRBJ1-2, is DAGVTQSPTHLIKTRGQQVTLRCSPKSGHDTVSWYQQALGQGPQFIFQYYEEEERQRGNFPDRFSGHQFPNYSSELNVNALLLGDSALYLCASSLKLRDTRYGYTFGSGTRLTVV.